The present T cell receptor beta chain was sequenced within a study of Graves' ophthalmopathy and Graves' hyperthyroidism. This clonotype has ten or more counts. The junction and the germline gene differ at one end; a read error may be behind it. Aged 18 to 65, hyperthyroidism patients had new diagnoses of under 2 months' duration. Other autoimmune diseases, uncontrolled infections, pregnancy or lactation ruled patients out of participation. Clinical symptoms and serum thyroxine were used for diagnosis; TRAb, thyroid ultrasound and orbital computed tomography were also relied on. CDR1 is LNHNV, CDR2 YYDKDF, per germline (reference sequence). This CDR3 comprises 15 residues. As the template, RNA transcripts were used to amplify TCR beta CDR3 regions. RT-PCR was first run with HTBI primers, then multiplex PCR in a second round. TCRdb reanalysed the multiplex PCR reads using MiXCR and keeps one entry per CDR3 protein. The sample carries 900,000 to 1,200,000 distinct CDR3 sequences, less than 45% recorded once.

The genes are TRBV15 and TRBJ1-3; 7 bases fit TRBD1. This receptor was obtained from an adult man with Graves' hyperthyroidism. The sequenced sample consisted of peripheral blood or thyroid tissue (not recorded which). CDR3 protein: CATSGDRATGNTIYF. The CDR3 DNA is TGTGCCACCAGCGGAGACAGGGCGACTGGAAACACCATATATTTT.